Listed below are T cell receptor beta chains from one sample, sequenced in a study of CD8 T cells in Susac syndrome. TCRdb used MiXCR to reprocess the immunoSEQ multiplex PCR reads, holding one entry per CDR3 protein. The repertoire has about 180,000 distinct CDR3 sequences, under 95% of them found once; the top ten carry over 0.095%. The sequencing input was CD4+ T cells from PBMCs. The receptors were gathered from a human donor with Susac syndrome. Each CDR3 is given with its conserved first and last residue.

CASSFGHLGGETQYF	15	TRBV7-8	TRBJ2-5
CSAETGANVLTF	12	TRBV20-1	TRBJ2-6
CASRGGQVNSPLHF	14	TRBV12-3/TRBV12-4	TRBJ1-6
CASSHAETQYF	11	TRBV19	TRBJ2-5
CASSRQGIYGYTF	13	TRBV5-6	TRBJ1-2
CAISPGSLGNTEAFF	15	TRBV10-3	TRBJ1-1
CASSPPGTEENIQYF	15	TRBV7-9	TRBJ2-4
CASKASGGAFETQYF	15	TRBV2	TRBJ2-5
CATSRDVNTEAFF	13	TRBV15	TRBJ1-1
CASSLDQRNTEAFF	14	TRBV5-1	TRBJ1-1
CASSPSPDRGHQYF	14	TRBV3-1	TRBJ2-7
CASSAQGVNTEAFF	14	TRBV25-1	TRBJ1-1
CASSLREGSYTF	12	TRBV7-9	TRBJ1-2
CASSDGLAGETQYF	14	TRBV5-4	TRBJ2-5
CASSRQVDEQFF	12	TRBV12-3/TRBV12-4	TRBJ2-1
CASSFVFGDEQFF	13	TRBV7-3	TRBJ2-1
CASSPRNSGANVLTF	15	TRBV9	TRBJ2-6
CASSQSPGLAGYNEQYF	17	TRBV7-2	TRBJ2-7
CASKRRGSETQYF	13	TRBV2	TRBJ2-5
CASSLAARALGEQYF	15	TRBV7-2	TRBJ2-7
CASSIVKQNTEAFF	14	TRBV19	TRBJ1-1
CAWNSDMGAGAFF	13	TRBV30	TRBJ1-1
CASSLMTGGKDEKLFF	16	TRBV4-1	TRBJ1-4
CASSQEIGRPLHF	13	TRBV3-1	TRBJ1-6
CASSPARLALHF	12	TRBV6-2/TRBV6-3	TRBJ1-6
CASSLQGPQETQYF	14	TRBV7-2	TRBJ2-5
CASSRGGTAQETQYF	15	TRBV11-2	TRBJ2-5
CASSPSGGQPQHF	13	TRBV18	TRBJ1-5
CASSPTADTQYF	12	TRBV3-1	TRBJ2-3
CSVVVGGRPDTGELFF	16	TRBV29-1	TRBJ2-2
CASSHGRTNYGYTF	14	TRBV3-1	TRBJ1-2
CASSKVAGATGYTF	14	TRBV7-2	TRBJ1-2
CASSETGGSPLHF	13	TRBV9	TRBJ1-6
CASSQDHRAKAFF	13	TRBV14	TRBJ1-1
CASSVAGTSGGTDTQYF	17	TRBV9	TRBJ2-3
CASSLMVGAEQYF	13	TRBV11-2	TRBJ2-7
CASSQLPPRGRRDEQYF	17	TRBV3-1	TRBJ2-7
CASSYGAVSDTQYF	14	TRBV6-2/TRBV6-3	TRBJ2-3
CASSHRAHTEAFF	13	TRBV3-1	TRBJ1-1
CSARGRASGGYTGELFF	17	TRBV20-1	TRBJ2-2
CASSQSPGTSNQPQHF	16	TRBV23-1	TRBJ1-5
CASSRTGTGNSETQYF	16	TRBV5-1	TRBJ2-5
CASSLNPNEQFF	12	TRBV19	TRBJ2-1
CASSWTGARGYTF	13	TRBV18	TRBJ1-2
CASSATVNQPQHF	13	TRBV2	TRBJ1-5
CASSQGREPDNSPLHF	16	TRBV4-3	TRBJ1-6